The rows below give T cell receptor beta chains drawn from one sample of a study of spatial heterogeneity in lung cancer. A single record per CDR3 protein comes from TCRdb applying MiXCR to the 5' RACE reads. The profile covers more than 25,000 distinct CDR3 sequences, with 5% to 6.5% appearing a single time and roughly 21% taken by the ten largest. The sequences come from PBMCs, collected at follow-up. The origin of the receptors is a male donor with early-stage non-small cell lung cancer. CDR3s include the opening cysteine and the closing phenylalanine or tryptophan. A D gene is named only where the DNA matches it firmly. Size is stated for part of the rows, as once, few or many counts, or as a class when the clone is expanded.

CASSYVGVIIQYF,TGTGCCAGCAGTTACGTAGGGGTAATCATTCAGTACTTC,TRBV6-6,many,NA,TRBJ2-4
CAGQGADTGELFF,TGTGCCGGACAGGGGGCAGATACCGGGGAGCTGTTTTTT,TRBV30,many,TRBD1,TRBJ2-2
CASSLSPRASGDTGELFF,TGTGCCAGCAGCCTCAGCCCTCGGGCTAGCGGGGACACCGGGGAGCTGTTTTTT,TRBV3-1,NA,TRBD2,TRBJ2-2
CATSDSTGGSTEAFF,TGTGCCACCAGTGACTCCACAGGGGGGAGCACTGAAGCTTTCTTT,TRBV24-1,few,TRBD1,TRBJ1-1
CASSYSIRAGDPGELFF,TGTGCCAGCAGTTACTCGATCAGAGCGGGAGACCCCGGGGAGCTGTTTTTT,TRBV6-5,NA,TRBD2,TRBJ2-2
CASSQELTGRNSPLHF,TGTGCCAGCAGCCAAGAATTGACAGGGAGGAATTCACCCCTCCACTTT,TRBV3-1,few,TRBD1,TRBJ1-6
CASSRTGSPNYGYTF,TGTGCCAGCAGCCGGACAGGGTCCCCTAACTATGGCTACACCTTC,TRBV12-3/TRBV12-4,many,TRBD1,TRBJ1-2
CASSQFGTVIDTDTQYF,TGTGCCAGCAGCCAGTTCGGGACCGTTATCGACACAGATACGCAGTATTTT,TRBV4-2,many,NA,TRBJ2-3
CASSEGDTGSEAFF,TGTGCCAGCAGCGAAGGGGACACTGGAAGTGAAGCTTTCTTT,TRBV9,many,NA,TRBJ1-1
CASSLVAGGSNTGELFF,TGTGCCAGCAGCTTGGTCGCGGGAGGATCGAACACCGGGGAGCTGTTTTTT,TRBV11-3,NA,TRBD2,TRBJ2-2
CSVSPLALSGANVLTF,TGCAGCGTTTCCCCGTTGGCCCTCTCTGGGGCCAACGTCCTGACTTTC,TRBV29-1,medium-sized,NA,TRBJ2-6
CASKLAGGPLNEQFF,TGTGCCAGCAAATTAGCGGGAGGGCCCTTAAATGAGCAGTTCTTC,TRBV7-9,NA,TRBD2,TRBJ2-1
CASSLFATSTDTQYF,TGTGCCAGCAGCTTATTCGCCACTAGCACAGATACGCAGTATTTT,TRBV7-3,many,NA,TRBJ2-3
CASTTGEWSGNTIYF,TGTGCCAGCACCACCGGGGAATGGTCTGGAAACACCATATATTTT,TRBV28,NA,NA,TRBJ1-3
CASSLGGTAGNTIYF,TGTGCCAGCAGCTTAGGTGGGACAGCTGGAAACACCATATATTTT,TRBV7-2,many,TRBD1,TRBJ1-3
CASSLVGDPEQFF,TGTGCCAGCAGCTTAGTAGGGGACCCTGAGCAGTTCTTC,TRBV7-2,few,NA,TRBJ2-1
CASSQDRTRDREQFF,TGCGCCAGCAGCCAAGACAGGACTAGGGATAGGGAGCAGTTCTTC,TRBV4-3,many,TRBD2,TRBJ2-1
CASSLSGGEGAFF,TGTGCCAGCAGTTTATCTGGGGGGGAGGGAGCTTTCTTT,TRBV27,NA,NA,TRBJ1-1
CASSLGQRYEQYF,TGTGCCAGCAGCTTGGGACAGCGCTACGAGCAGTACTTC,TRBV7-8,NA,TRBD1,TRBJ2-7
CASSASGGGETQYF,TGTGCCAGCAGTGCCAGCGGGGGGGGAGAGACCCAGTACTTC,TRBV2,NA,TRBD2,TRBJ2-5
CASSLGSGNEQFF,TGTGCTAGCAGCTTAGGGTCAGGGAATGAGCAGTTCTTC,TRBV7-7,medium-sized,NA,TRBJ2-1
CASSLVLAKETQYF,TGTGCCAGCAGCTTAGTACTAGCTAAAGAGACCCAGTACTTC,TRBV7-9,NA,NA,TRBJ2-5
CSAREGLAGGQETQYF,TGCAGTGCTAGAGAGGGGCTAGCGGGGGGCCAAGAGACCCAGTACTTC,TRBV20-1,NA,TRBD2,TRBJ2-5
CAISEGQGAGTEAFF,TGTGCCATCAGTGAAGGGCAGGGGGCGGGCACTGAAGCTTTCTTT,TRBV10-3,NA,TRBD1,TRBJ1-1
CASSVQVNTEAFF,TGTGCCAGCAGCGTCCAAGTGAACACTGAAGCTTTCTTT,TRBV9,many,NA,TRBJ1-1
CASSLTSYTQYF,TGTGCCAGCAGCTTGACTAGCTATACGCAGTATTTT,TRBV7-2,many,TRBD2,TRBJ2-3
CASSVANGGTQYF,TGTGCCAGCAGCGTAGCTAACGGCGGGACCCAGTACTTC,TRBV9,many,NA,TRBJ2-5